A selection of T cell receptor beta chains follows, all from one sample in a study of T cell responses to AZD1222 COVID-19 vaccine. Libraries were prepared by immunoSEQ multiplex PCR; TCRdb keeps only in-frame clonotypes and omits some of them. The top ten clones hold about a sixth of a sample with roughly 100,000 clones, 80% to 85% of them seen once. Sequenced material: peripheral blood, taken on day 0 of AZD1222 vaccination. The origin of the receptors is an adult in good health. The conserved cysteine and the conserved F or W are not part of the CDR3 here.

>TRBV3-1/TRBV3-2
ASRYDRGNTGELF
>TRBV14
ASSQVSSRGAQY
>TRBV2
ASSEANRGGANVLT
>TRBV19
ASSNSPRDFAYNEQF
>TRBV2
ASSDGGGTEAF
>TRBV5-1
ASSLDGTEAF
>TRBV27
ASSFDNKAF
>TRBV7-2
ASSLSGAGARVTYEQY
>TRBV7-2
ASSPGQRANTGELF
>TRBV19
ASNIDLRQGATRPYEQY
>TRBV7-9
ASTISGRTGNSPLH
>TRBV28
ASSLIGGAYEKLF
>TRBV7-8
ASSLGLQSGGWAF
>TRBV11-1
ASVHDRKYQETQY
>TRBV10-1
ASSESKGGLGNRNTEAF
>TRBV4-1
ASSQGGWSGNTIY
>TRBV3-1/TRBV3-2
ASRNPSNYGYT
>TRBV5-1
ASSLRDMNTEAF
>TRBV5-1
ASSDRDGNEKLF
>TRBV4-2
ASSQDVAPYEQY
>TRBV6-2/TRBV6-3
ASSSDGRGVTNYGYT
>TRBV15
ATRKGGEPGNTIY
>TRBV4-3
ASSQDLQYEQY
>TRBV6-5
ASSPGTWPDTQY
>TRBV27
ASSLSGATNEKLF
>TRBV6-6
ASRTPRQGSGELF